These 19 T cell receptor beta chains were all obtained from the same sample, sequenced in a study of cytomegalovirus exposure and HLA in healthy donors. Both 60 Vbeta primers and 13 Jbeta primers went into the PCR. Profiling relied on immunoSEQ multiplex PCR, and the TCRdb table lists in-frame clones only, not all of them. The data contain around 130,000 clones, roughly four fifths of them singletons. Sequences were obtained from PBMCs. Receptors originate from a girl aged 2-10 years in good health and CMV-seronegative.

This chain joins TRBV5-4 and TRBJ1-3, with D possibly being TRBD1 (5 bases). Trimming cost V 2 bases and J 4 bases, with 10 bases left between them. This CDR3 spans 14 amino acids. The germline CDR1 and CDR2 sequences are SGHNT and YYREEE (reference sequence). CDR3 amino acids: CASSFQGSGNTIYF. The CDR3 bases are TGTGCCAGCAGCTTCCAGGGTTCAGGAAACACCATATATTTT.

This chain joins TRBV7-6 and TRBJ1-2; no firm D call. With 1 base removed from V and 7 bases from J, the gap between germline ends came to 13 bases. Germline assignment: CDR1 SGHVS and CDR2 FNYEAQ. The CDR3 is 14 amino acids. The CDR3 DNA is TGTGCCAGCAGCTTAGTTGGCAGCGGAGGTGGCTACACCTTC. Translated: CASSLVGSGGGYTF.

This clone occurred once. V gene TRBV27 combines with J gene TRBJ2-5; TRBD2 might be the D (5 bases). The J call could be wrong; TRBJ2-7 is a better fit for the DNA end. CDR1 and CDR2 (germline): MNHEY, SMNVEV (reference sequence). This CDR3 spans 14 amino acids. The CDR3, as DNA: TGTGCCAGCAGTTTAGAGCGGTTCTCCTACGAGCAGTACTTC. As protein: CASSLERFSYEQYF.

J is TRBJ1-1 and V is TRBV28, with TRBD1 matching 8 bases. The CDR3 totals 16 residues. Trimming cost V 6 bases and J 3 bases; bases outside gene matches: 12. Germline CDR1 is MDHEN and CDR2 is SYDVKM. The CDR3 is CASRVTGGVVDTEAFF. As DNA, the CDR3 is TGTGCCAGCAGGGTTACAGGGGGGGTGGTGGACACTGAAGCTTTCTTT.

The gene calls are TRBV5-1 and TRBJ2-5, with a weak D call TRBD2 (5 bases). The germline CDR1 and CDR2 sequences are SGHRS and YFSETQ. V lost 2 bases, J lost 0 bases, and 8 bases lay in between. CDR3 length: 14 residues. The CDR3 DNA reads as TGCGCCAGCAGCTTCGGGAACAACCAAGAGACCCAGTACTTC. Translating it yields CASSFGNNQETQYF.

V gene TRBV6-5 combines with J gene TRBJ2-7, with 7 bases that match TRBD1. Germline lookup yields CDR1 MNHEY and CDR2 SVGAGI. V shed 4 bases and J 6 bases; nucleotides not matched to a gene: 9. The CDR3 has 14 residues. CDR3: CASSSDRDLAEQYF. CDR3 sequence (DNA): TGTGCCAGCAGTTCCGACAGGGATTTAGCCGAGCAGTACTTC.

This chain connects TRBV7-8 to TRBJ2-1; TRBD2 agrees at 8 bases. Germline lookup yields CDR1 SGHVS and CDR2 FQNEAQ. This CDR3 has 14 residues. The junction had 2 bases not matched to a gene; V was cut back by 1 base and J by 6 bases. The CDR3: CASSLGTSSNEQFF. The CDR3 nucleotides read TGTGCCAGCAGCTTAGGGACTAGCTCCAATGAGCAGTTCTTC. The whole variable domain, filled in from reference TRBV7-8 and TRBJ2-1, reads GAGVSQSPRYKVAKRGQDVALRCDPISGHVSLFWYQQALGQGPEFLTYFQNEAQLDKSGLPSDRFFAERPEGSVSTLKIQRTQQEDSAVYLCASSLGTSSNEQFFGPGTRLTVL.

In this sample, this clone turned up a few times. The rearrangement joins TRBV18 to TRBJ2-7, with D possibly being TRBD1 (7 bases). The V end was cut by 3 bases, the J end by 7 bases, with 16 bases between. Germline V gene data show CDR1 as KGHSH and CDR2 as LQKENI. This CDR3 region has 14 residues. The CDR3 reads CASSPGGGAGEQYF. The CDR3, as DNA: TGTGCCAGCTCACCCGGAGGGGGCGCGGGGGAGCAGTACTTC. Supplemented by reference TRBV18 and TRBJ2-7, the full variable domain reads NAGVMQNPRHLVRRRGQEARLRCSPMKGHSHVYWYRQLPEEGLKFMVYLQKENIIDESGMPKERFSAEFPKEGPSILRIQQVVRGDSAAYFCASSPGGGAGEQYFGPGTRLTVT.

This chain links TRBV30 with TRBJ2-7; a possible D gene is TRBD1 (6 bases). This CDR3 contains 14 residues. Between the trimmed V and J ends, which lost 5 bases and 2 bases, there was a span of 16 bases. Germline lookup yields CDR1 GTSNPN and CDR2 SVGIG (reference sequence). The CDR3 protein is CAWYKTGTTYEQYF. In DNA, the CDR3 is TGTGCCTGGTACAAAACAGGGACAACCTACGAGCAGTACTTC.

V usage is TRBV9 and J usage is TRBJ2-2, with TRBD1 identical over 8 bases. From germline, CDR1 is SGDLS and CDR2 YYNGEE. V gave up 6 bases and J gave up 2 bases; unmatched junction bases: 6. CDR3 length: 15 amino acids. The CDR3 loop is CASIGTGSNTGELFF. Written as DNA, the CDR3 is TGTGCCAGCATTGGGACAGGTTCAAACACCGGGGAGCTGTTTTTT.

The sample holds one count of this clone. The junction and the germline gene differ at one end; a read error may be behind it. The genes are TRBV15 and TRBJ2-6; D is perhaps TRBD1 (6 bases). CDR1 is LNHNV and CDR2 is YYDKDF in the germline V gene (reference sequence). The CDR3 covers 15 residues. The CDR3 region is CATESRGSGANGLTF. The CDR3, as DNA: TGTGCCACCGAGAGCAGGGGATCTGGGGCCAACGGCCTGACTTTC.

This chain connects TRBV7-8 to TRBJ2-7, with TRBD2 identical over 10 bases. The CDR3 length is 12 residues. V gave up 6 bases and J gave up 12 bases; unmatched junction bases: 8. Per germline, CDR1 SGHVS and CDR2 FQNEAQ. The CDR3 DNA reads TGTGCCAGCAGTTTGACTAGCGGGCCTCTGTACTTC. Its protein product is CASSLTSGPLYF.

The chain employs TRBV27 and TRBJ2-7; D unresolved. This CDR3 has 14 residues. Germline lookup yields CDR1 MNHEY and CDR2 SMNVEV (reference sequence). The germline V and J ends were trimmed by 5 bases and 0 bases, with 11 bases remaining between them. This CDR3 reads CASSLIPNSYEQYF. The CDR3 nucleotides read TGTGCCAGCAGTCTAATCCCCAACTCCTACGAGCAGTACTTC.

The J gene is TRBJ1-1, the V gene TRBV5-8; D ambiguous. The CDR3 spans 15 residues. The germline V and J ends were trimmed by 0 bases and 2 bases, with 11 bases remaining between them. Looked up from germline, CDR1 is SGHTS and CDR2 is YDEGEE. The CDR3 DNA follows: TGTGCCAGCAGCTTGGGCTTAACAGCTAACACTGAAGCTTTCTTT. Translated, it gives CASSLGLTANTEAFF. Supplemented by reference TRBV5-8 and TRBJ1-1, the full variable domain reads EAGVTQSPTHLIKTRGQQATLRCSPISGHTSVYWYQQALGLGLQFLLWYDEGEERNRGNFPPRFSGRQFPNYSSELNVNALELEDSALYLCASSLGLTANTEAFFGQGTRLTVV.

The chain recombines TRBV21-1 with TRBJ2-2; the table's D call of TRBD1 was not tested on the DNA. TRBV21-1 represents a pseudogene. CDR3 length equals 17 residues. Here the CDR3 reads CASSPRRDRPNTGELFF. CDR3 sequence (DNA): TGTGCCAGCAGCCCGCGACGGGACAGACCGAACACCGGGGAGCTGTTTTTT.

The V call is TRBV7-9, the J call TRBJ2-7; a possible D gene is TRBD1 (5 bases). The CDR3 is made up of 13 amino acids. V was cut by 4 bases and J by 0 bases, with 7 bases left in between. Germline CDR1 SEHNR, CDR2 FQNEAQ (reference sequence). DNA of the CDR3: TGTGCCAGCAGCTCCAGGGTCTCCTACGAGCAGTACTTC. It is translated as CASSSRVSYEQYF.

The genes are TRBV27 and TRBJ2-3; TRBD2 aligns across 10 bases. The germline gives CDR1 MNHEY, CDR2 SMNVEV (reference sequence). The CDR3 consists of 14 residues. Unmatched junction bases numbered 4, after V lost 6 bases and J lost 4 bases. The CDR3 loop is CASREAGGPDTQYF. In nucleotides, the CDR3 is TGTGCCAGCAGGGAAGCGGGGGGGCCAGATACGCAGTATTTT.

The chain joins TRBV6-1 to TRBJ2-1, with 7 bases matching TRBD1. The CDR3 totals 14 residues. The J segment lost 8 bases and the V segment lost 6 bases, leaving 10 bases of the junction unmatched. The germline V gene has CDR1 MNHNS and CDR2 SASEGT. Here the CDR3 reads CASSPRDSPHEQFF. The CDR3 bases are TGTGCCAGCAGCCCTCGGGACAGCCCTCATGAGCAGTTCTTC.

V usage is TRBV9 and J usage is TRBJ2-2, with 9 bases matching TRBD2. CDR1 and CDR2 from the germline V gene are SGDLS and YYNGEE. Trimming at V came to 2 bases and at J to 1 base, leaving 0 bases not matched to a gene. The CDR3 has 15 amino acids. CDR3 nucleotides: TGTGCCAGCAGCGTTAGCGGGGGGAACACCGGGGAGCTGTTTTTT. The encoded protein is CASSVSGGNTGELFF. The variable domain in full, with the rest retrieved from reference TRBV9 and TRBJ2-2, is DSGVTQTPKHLITATGQRVTLRCSPRSGDLSVYWYQQSLDQGLQFLIQYYNGEERAKGNILERFSAQQFPDLHSELNLSSLELGDSALYFCASSVSGGNTGELFFGEGSRLTVL.